This record looks at one TCR beta chain sequence and its context. Its antigen is still unknown. The source of the sample is a study of monozygotic twins with inflammatory bowel disease. General study findings and limits: IBD patients, compared with healthy twins, shared fewer clonotypes with others (especially with disease activity).

The CDR3 is 15 amino acids. Germline CDR1 reads WSHSY; CDR2 reads SAAADI. Addition of UMIs with a 6-nucleotide sample barcode was achieved by template switching. For each CDR3 protein, TCRdb gives one entry from its re-call of the 5' RACE reads, without DNA. The sample shows nearly 450,000 distinct CDR3 sequences, and 2.4% sits with its ten largest clones. The receptor was isolated from a human donor with ulcerative colitis or Crohn's disease, or a healthy co-twin of an affected twin (not recorded which). The source material was blood. J is TRBJ2-3 and V is TRBV10-2; TCRdb's assignment of TRBD2 cannot be checked, as there is no DNA. The CDR3 spells CASSESQSGTDTQYF.